The 15 T cell receptor beta chains below were found in one sample sequenced in a study of cytomegalovirus exposure and HLA in healthy donors. Amplification used 60 Vbeta primers and 13 Jbeta primers. Sequencing used immunoSEQ multiplex PCR; TCRdb keeps in-frame clones, though not all of them. The table has tens of thousands of clones, roughly 75% seen once; the top ten hold under 2.5%. The source material was PBMCs. These receptors were collected from a man aged 35-49 years in good health and CMV-seronegative.

In this sample, this clone turned up a few times. The chain recombines TRBV28 with TRBJ1-2; 11 positions match TRBD1. J lost 0 bases, V lost 6 bases, and 12 bases had no gene match. The V gene's germline CDR1 is MDHEN and CDR2 SYDVKM. The CDR3 runs 18 residues. The CDR3 nucleotides read TGTGCCAGCAGCACCGGGGTGGACAGGGGGCAGACTAACTATGGCTACACCTTC. It encodes CASSTGVDRGQTNYGYTF.

This sequence joins TRBV7-9 and TRBJ2-2; 11 nucleotides align to TRBD1. The CDR3 has 16 amino acids. With V trimmed by 5 bases and J by 7 bases, 9 bases remained unmatched. CDR1 SEHNR and CDR2 FQNEAQ come from the germline V gene (reference sequence). The CDR3: CASSPPGTGGGGELFF. CDR3 sequence (DNA): TGTGCCAGCAGCCCACCCGGGACAGGGGGAGGCGGGGAGCTGTTTTTT. Full variable domain (rest looked up from reference TRBV7-9 and TRBJ2-2): DTGVSQNPRHKITKRGQNVTFRCDPISEHNRLYWYRQTLGQGPEFLTYFQNEAQLEKSRLLSDRFSAERPKGSFSTLEIQRTEQGDSAMYLCASSPPGTGGGGELFFGEGSRLTVL.

V is TRBV7-9 and J is TRBJ1-3; D gene unclear. Germline CDR1 is SEHNR and CDR2 is FQNEAQ (reference sequence). CDR3 size: 18 residues. V lost 6 bases to trimming and J lost 0 bases, with 21 bases between them. CDR3 region: CASSLTLRAGDSGNTIYF. The CDR3 bases are TGTGCCAGCAGTTTAACGTTGAGGGCTGGGGACTCTGGAAACACCATATATTTT.

V and J are TRBV6-5 and TRBJ2-4; maybe TRBD1 (6 bases). The CDR3 loop spans 14 amino acids. V was clipped by 4 bases and J by 6 bases, with 13 bases between them. The V gene's germline CDR1 is MNHEY and CDR2 SVGAGI. The CDR3 DNA reads TGTGCCAGCAGTTTTGAAGGACAGCGAAACATTCAGTACTTC. This codes for CASSFEGQRNIQYF.

The gene calls are TRBV27 and TRBJ2-1; D remains unclear. Trimming took off 2 bases at V and 7 bases at J, with 9 bases between the two ends. The germline CDR1 and CDR2 sequences are MNHEY and SMNVEV (reference sequence). CDR3 length: 13 amino acids. CDR3 sequence: CASSLIYLNEQFF. Written as DNA, the CDR3 is TGTGCCAGCAGTTTAATCTATCTGAATGAGCAGTTCTTC.

V is TRBV6-4 and J is TRBJ2-2, with 7 positions matching TRBD1. The CDR3 sequence is 13 residues long. Germline CDR1 MRHNA, CDR2 SNTAGT. The DNA of the CDR3 is TGTCCGCCGGGACAGTCGAACACCGGGGAGCTGTTTTTT. Its protein is CPPGQSNTGELFF.

The rearrangement links TRBV18 to TRBJ2-7; 8 nucleotides match TRBD1. Per germline, CDR1 KGHSH and CDR2 LQKENI. V gave up 3 bases and J gave up 5 bases; unmatched junction bases: 6. This CDR3 spans 14 amino acids. Written as DNA, the CDR3 is TGTGCCAGCTCACCGCGACAGGGGATACACGAGCAGTACTTC. Translating it yields CASSPRQGIHEQYF.

This clone was counted between two and nine times. The chain links TRBV11-2 to TRBJ2-1; D perhaps matches TRBD2 (6 bases). The V gene's germline CDR1 is SGHAT and CDR2 FQNNGV. Trimming stripped 5 bases from V and 2 bases from J, with 13 bases between. The CDR3 is made up of 15 amino acids. The CDR3 DNA reads TGTGCCAGCAGCCTTCAACGGGAGCCCTACAATGAGCAGTTCTTC. This gives the protein CASSLQREPYNEQFF.

The V call is TRBV19, the J call TRBJ2-7, with TRBD2 matching over 8 bases. This CDR3 spans 14 amino acids. Germline CDR1 and CDR2: LNHDA and SQIVND (reference sequence). With 1 base clipped from V and 2 bases from J, the junction kept 1 base outside the gene matches. The CDR3 spells CASSIAGGPYEQYF. CDR3 coding DNA: TGTGCCAGTAGTATAGCGGGAGGGCCCTACGAGCAGTACTTC.

This clone was counted between two and nine times. The chain has TRBV29-1 and TRBJ1-2; 7 nucleotides align to TRBD1. Germline V gives CDR1 SQVTM, CDR2 ANQGSEA. The CDR3 spans 15 residues. V shed 3 bases and J 3 bases; nucleotides not matched to a gene: 10. The CDR3 DNA reads TGCAGCGTTGACTTAGTGCAGGGGGAGTACTATGGCTACACCTTC. It translates to CSVDLVQGEYYGYTF.

The V and J genes are TRBV7-3 and TRBJ1-6; D is ambiguous. Germline values: CDR1 SGHTA, CDR2 FQGTGA. The CDR3 runs to 13 residues. V was trimmed by 2 bases and J by 6 bases, leaving 5 bases between them. The CDR3 is CASSLFINSPLHF. The CDR3, as DNA: TGTGCCAGCAGCTTATTTATTAATTCACCCCTCCACTTT.

V and J are TRBV19 and TRBJ2-7; perhaps TRBD2 as D (5 bases). CDR3 length equals 13 residues. V shed 1 base and J shed 3 bases, with 7 bases lying between them. The germline V gene has CDR1 LNHDA and CDR2 SQIVND (reference sequence). DNA for the CDR3: TGTGCCAGTAGTATAGCGGGGAACTACGAGCAGTACTTC. This sequence encodes CASSIAGNYEQYF.

This clone has only one observation. The genes are TRBV30 and TRBJ2-2, with 8 bases lining up with TRBD1. Germline CDR1 GTSNPN, CDR2 SVGIG (reference sequence). The CDR3 totals 14 residues. V lost 4 bases and J lost 4; bases outside the gene matches: 5. In DNA, the CDR3 is TGTGCCTGGACCCGGGACAGGAGCACCGGGGAGCTGTTTTTT. Its translation: CAWTRDRSTGELFF. The variable domain in full, completed from reference TRBV30 and TRBJ2-2, reads SQTIHQWPATLVQPVGSPLSLECTVEGTSNPNLYWYRQAAGRGLQLLFYSVGIGQISSEVPQNLSASRPQDRQFILSSKKLLLSDSGFYLCAWTRDRSTGELFFGEGSRLTVL.

CDR3 protein: CASSVSGTGGETQYF. In DNA form, the CDR3 reads TGTGCCAGCAGCGTAAGCGGGACGGGTGGAGAGACCCAGTACTTC. The gene calls are TRBV9 and TRBJ2-5; 7 bases line up with TRBD2. Germline CDR1 reads SGDLS; CDR2 reads YYNGEE. This CDR3 has 15 residues. V lost 1 base, J lost 4 bases, and 7 bases stayed unmatched. The full variable domain, its missing parts supplied by reference TRBV9 and TRBJ2-5, is DSGVTQTPKHLITATGQRVTLRCSPRSGDLSVYWYQQSLDQGLQFLIQYYNGEERAKGNILERFSAQQFPDLHSELNLSSLELGDSALYFCASSVSGTGGETQYFGPGTRLLVL.

The rearrangement links TRBV2 to TRBJ1-2; 9 bases agree with TRBD1. The CDR3 spans 16 residues. V gave up 4 bases and J gave up 7 bases; unmatched junction bases: 13. Germline lookup yields CDR1 SNHLY and CDR2 FYNNEI. CDR3 loop: CASSGSPGQGRFGYTF. The DNA of the CDR3 is TGTGCCAGCAGTGGCAGTCCGGGACAGGGAAGGTTTGGCTACACCTTC.